Reported below is one T cell receptor (beta chain). The antigen is undetermined. The germline gene is not matched at one end of the junction; a read error may be the cause. The data were obtained in a study of tumor-infiltrating lymphocytes in primary liver carcinoma. Study context: Men as well as women, aged 30 to 69 years, made up the patients. Regardless of tissue type, samples showed similar yields of roughly 3.5 to 7.13 million productive TCRbeta reads.

Reverse transcription of around 500 ng total RNA with a constant-region primer produced TCR beta cDNA. Researchers made the TCR beta libraries by running three nested multiplex PCR rounds with slightly modified ARM-PCR. Investigators reported that the first two PCR rounds, at roughly 10 cycles each, used TRBV1-TRBV30 forward primers with a C-beta reverse primer. TCRdb recomputed calls from the multiplex PCR reads with MiXCR, one row per CDR3 protein. The data hold 150,000 to 200,000 distinct CDR3 sequences, with around four fifths observed a single time. Whole-study results and caveats: Merely about 7-24% of top clones occurred in all five tumor regions. The study found tumor-adjacent and tumor-blood pairs overlapped less than tumor region pairs.

Co-extraction yielded RNA and DNA from 20-30 mg of unsorted bulk tissue. CDR1 and CDR2 (germline): SQVTM, ANQGSEA. CDR3 length: 15 amino acids. Source material: tumor tissue from primary liver carcinoma. This chain joins TRBV29-1 and TRBJ1-3, with D maybe TRBD1 (5 bases). The TCR was taken from a man between 35 and 55 years old with primary liver carcinoma and hepatitis B virus infection. DNA for the CDR3: TGCAGCGTTGTGGGGTACAAGGGGCGAGGAAACACCATAAATTTT. This sequence encodes CSVVGYKGRGNTINF.